Described below is a single T cell receptor (beta chain) sequence and its context. The antigen is not known. The sample belongs to a study of shared clonotypes between healthy human individuals. Study-level findings and limits: It was the non-shared clonotypes that had lower generation probabilities than clonotypes shared by all four donors. Larger estimated richness was generally recorded for naive subsets relative to memory subsets.

Deep was the level used in running the assay. Assay used: immunoSEQ multiplex PCR; TCRdb lists only in-frame clones, some missing. The table has 2,500,000 or so clones, 80% to 95% seen once. V shed 4 bases, J shed 4 bases, and the junction held 10 bases outside the gene matches. Germline values: CDR1 LGHNA, CDR2 YSLEER. The CDR3 loop spans 16 amino acids. Source material: naive CD4+ T cells from PBMCs. Subset noted: CD45RA+ positively selected. V gene TRBV4-3 combines with J gene TRBJ1-3, with 7 positions matching TRBD1. The clonotype originates from a man between 18 and 29 years old in good health. Some clones in this sample may be carry-over from other donors' samples. DNA of the CDR3: TGCGCCAGCAGCCCGCCGGGACAGCTTGGAGGAAACACCATATATTTT. Translated, it gives CASSPPGQLGGNTIYF.